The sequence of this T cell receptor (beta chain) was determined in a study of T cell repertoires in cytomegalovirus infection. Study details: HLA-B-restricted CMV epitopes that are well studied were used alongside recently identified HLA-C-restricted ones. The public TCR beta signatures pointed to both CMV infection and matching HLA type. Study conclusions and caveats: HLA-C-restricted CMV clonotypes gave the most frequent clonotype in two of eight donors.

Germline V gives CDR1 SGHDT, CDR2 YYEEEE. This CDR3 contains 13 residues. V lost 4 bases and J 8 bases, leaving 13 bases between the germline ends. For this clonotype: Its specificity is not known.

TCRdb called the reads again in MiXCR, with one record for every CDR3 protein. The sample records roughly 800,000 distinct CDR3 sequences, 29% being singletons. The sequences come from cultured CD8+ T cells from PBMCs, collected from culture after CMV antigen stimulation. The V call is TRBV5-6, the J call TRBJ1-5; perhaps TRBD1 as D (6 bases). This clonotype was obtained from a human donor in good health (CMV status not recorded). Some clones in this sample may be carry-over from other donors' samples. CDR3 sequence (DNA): TGTGCCAGCAGCGCGGACAGTACGGAGCCCCAGCATTTT. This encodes CASSADSTEPQHF.